The 15 T cell receptor beta chains listed next were all sequenced from one sample in a study of breast tumors, draining lymph nodes, adjacent tissues (dated by TCRdb to 2016 to 2017). Lymph node samples were obtained from the axillary draining lymph nodes of breast cancer patients. Libraries were constructed by multiplex PCR. Sequenced using an Illumina HiSeq 2000. TCRdb handled the public reads itself, with Q25 trimming in fastp and clone calling in MiXCR, and kept productive beta chains. Entries are consolidated by CDR3 protein sequence, retaining the most common genes and DNA. Within this sample are around 170,000 distinct CDR3 sequences, with around a third of them counted one time only. The ten largest clones represent 3.5% to 4.5% of the sample. Sequencing was carried out using axillary lymph node tissue. These receptor sequences come from a female donor with breast cancer. Some clones in this sample may be carry-over from other donors' samples.

Turning to this clonotype: Germline and junction disagree at one end, which may indicate a read error. The rearrangement joins TRBV6-5 to TRBJ2-1; 14 bases are shared with TRBD2. The germline V gene has CDR1 MNHEY and CDR2 SVGAGI. The length of the CDR3 is 18 residues. The CDR3: CASSHSEGLAGVRNEQFF. CDR3 DNA sequence: TGTGCCAGCAGTCACTCCGAGGGACTAGCGGGAGTTAGGAATGAGCAGTTCTTC.

This clonotype was detected many times. The chain links TRBV15 to TRBJ2-2; 8 positions agree with TRBD1. The CDR3 runs 15 residues. Germline lookup yields CDR1 LNHNV and CDR2 YYDKDF (reference sequence). V was pared by 4 bases and J by 1 base, with 2 bases of the junction left unmatched. The CDR3 sequence: CATSKGQGNTGELFF. CDR3 in DNA: TGTGCCACCAGCAAAGGACAGGGGAACACCGGGGAGCTGTTTTTT.

Remarks on this clonotype: A much larger clone differs from this one at a single base, so this may be a read error. J is TRBJ1-2 and V is TRBV4-1; TRBD1 agrees at 9 bases. The V and J ends lost 6 bases and 2 bases, in that order; junction bases with no gene match: 13. The V gene's germline CDR1 is MGHRA and CDR2 YSYEKL. This CDR3 contains 17 residues. CDR3 amino acids: CASSPGTGHFSNYGYTF. CDR3 bases: TGCGCCAGCAGTCCCGGGACAGGGCATTTTTCCAACTATGGCTACACCTTC.

This clonotype appeared a single time. The J gene is TRBJ2-2, the V gene TRBV7-8, with D uncertain. The CDR3 covers 16 residues. Germline loops: CDR1 SGHVS, CDR2 FQNEAQ. With 7 bases removed from V and 5 bases from J, the gap between germline ends came to 20 bases. The CDR3 sequence: CASTAKPRTETGELFF. For the CDR3, the DNA is TGTGCCAGCACCGCCAAACCTAGAACGGAGACCGGGGAGCTGTTTTTT.

In regard to this clonotype: A much larger clone differs from this one at a single base, so this may be a read error. V and J are TRBV20-1 and TRBJ2-1; 8 nucleotides line up with TRBD2. Unmatched junction bases numbered 12, after V lost 5 bases and J lost 15 bases. Per the germline V gene, CDR1 is DFQATT and CDR2 is SNEGSKA (reference sequence). CDR3 length equals 12 residues. Here the CDR3 reads CSAQGPAGVRFF. CDR3 in DNA: TGCAGTGCTCAGGGACCAGCGGGAGTGCGGTTCTTC.

This clonotype was counted at least ten times. This rearrangement joins TRBV19 to TRBJ1-5; 9 bases are shared with TRBD1. V dropped 4 bases and J dropped 4; count of bases not matched to a gene: 8. The CDR3 sequence is 16 residues long. Per germline, CDR1 LNHDA and CDR2 SQIVND (reference sequence). Here the CDR3 reads CASSTTGTGLNQPQHF. As DNA, the CDR3 is TGTGCCAGTAGTACCACCGGGACAGGGCTGAATCAGCCCCAGCATTTT.

This clonotype came up many times. This chain joins TRBV20-1 and TRBJ1-2; D perhaps matches TRBD1 (6 bases). V shed 3 bases and J shed 0 bases, with 11 bases lying between them. The CDR3 loop spans 14 amino acids. Germline V gene lookup returns CDR1 DFQATT and CDR2 SNEGSKA (reference sequence). The CDR3 spells CSARLQGANYGYTF. The CDR3 DNA reads TGCAGTGCTAGGTTACAGGGAGCTAACTATGGCTACACCTTC.

This chain uses TRBV7-6 with TRBJ2-1, with 11 bases lining up with TRBD2. Germline loops: CDR1 SGHVS, CDR2 FNYEAQ. With V trimmed by 5 bases and J by 9 bases, 9 bases remained unmatched. CDR3 length equals 15 residues. CDR3 nucleotides: TGTGCCAGCAGCGCAACTAGCGGGAGCCGGGTTGAGCAGTTCTTC. The encoded protein is CASSATSGSRVEQFF.

At least ten counts were recorded for this clonotype. The chain employs TRBV6-4 and TRBJ2-5; 7 nucleotides line up with TRBD1. The junction had 3 bases not matched to a gene; V was cut back by 4 bases and J by 4 bases. CDR1 and CDR2 from the germline V gene are MRHNA and SNTAGT. This CDR3 comprises 13 residues. CDR3 loop: CASSATGSETQYF. The DNA for the CDR3 is TGTGCCAGCAGTGCGACAGGGTCAGAGACCCAGTACTTC.

This clonotype came up many times. This chain links TRBV18 with TRBJ2-7, with 9 bases that match TRBD1. Trimming at V came to 5 bases and at J to 1 base, leaving 6 bases not matched to a gene. The CDR3 loop spans 15 amino acids. Per the germline V gene, CDR1 is KGHSH and CDR2 is LQKENI. The CDR3 sequence: CASSMGQGISYEQYF. The CDR3 bases are TGTGCCAGCTCAATGGGACAGGGCATTTCCTACGAGCAGTACTTC.

In this sample, this clonotype turned up many times. This chain connects TRBV6-6 to TRBJ1-6, with D unclear. CDR3 length equals 14 residues. Per germline, CDR1 MNHNY and CDR2 SVGAGI (reference sequence). With 7 bases removed from V and 6 bases from J, the gap between germline ends came to 13 bases. CDR3 nucleotides: TGTGCCAGCACCCACGGTACCACTAATTCACCCCTCCACTTT. It translates to CASTHGTTNSPLHF.

This clonotype was found a few times. A single base separates this from a much larger clone, so it may be a read error. This chain uses TRBV20-1 with TRBJ1-5; D is ambiguous. Germline CDR1 reads DFQATT; CDR2 reads SNEGSKA (reference sequence). The CDR3 is made up of 16 amino acids. Trimming pared 0 bases from V and 3 bases from J, leaving 15 bases between. The CDR3 sequence is CSARDAGVATNQPQHF. The CDR3 region has the DNA TGCAGTGCTAGAGATGCCGGGGTAGCGACCAATCAGCCCCAGCATTTT.

This clonotype was picked up many times. V usage is TRBV5-1 and J usage is TRBJ1-6; no clear D. V dropped 0 bases and J dropped 11 bases, with 18 bases sitting between them. Looked up from germline, CDR1 is SGHRS and CDR2 is YFSETQ. The CDR3 has 16 amino acids. CDR3 DNA sequence: TGCGCCAGCAGCTTGGGATTGGGCGGGATCGAAACACCCCTCCACTTT. Translating gives CASSLGLGGIETPLHF.

This chain connects TRBV19 to TRBJ1-2, with D tentatively TRBD1 (6 bases). V lost 3 bases to trimming and J lost 4 bases, with 24 bases between them. CDR3 length: 18 amino acids. In germline, CDR1 is LNHDA, CDR2 SQIVND (reference sequence). The CDR3 spells CASSMEGPRGTRRYGYTF. The CDR3 DNA sequence: TGTGCCAGTAGTATGGAGGGGCCTAGGGGGACTCGACGCTATGGCTACACCTTC.

There are many counts of this clonotype. The gene calls are TRBV10-3 and TRBJ2-2; no firm D call. The V gene lost 3 bases and the J gene lost 2 bases, with 16 bases spanning the gap. Germline V CDR1 and CDR2: ENHRY, SYGVKD. CDR3 length equals 17 residues. CDR3 DNA sequence: TGTGCCATCAGTGACTCGGCCAGACTGCTAAACACCGGGGAGCTGTTTTTT. It specifies CAISDSARLLNTGELFF.